Presented here are 19 T cell receptor beta chains from one specimen sequenced in a study of T cell changes during pregnancy in multiple sclerosis. Only in-frame clones appear in the TCRdb table, and some are missing; sequencing was by immunoSEQ multiplex PCR. In the table there are approximately 45,000 clones, roughly 92% of which are singletons. The specimen comprised CD4+ T cells from peripheral blood mononuclear cells, sampled in the second trimester of pregnancy. These receptor sequences come from a female donor in good health, enrolled as a control in a pregnancy study.

The J gene is TRBJ2-7, the V gene TRBV4-3, with 9 bases matching TRBD1. In germline, CDR1 is LGHNA, CDR2 YSLEER. The J segment lost 2 bases and the V segment lost 2 bases, leaving 4 bases of the junction unmatched. This CDR3 spans 15 amino acids. This chain's CDR3 is CASSQYWTGAYEQYF. CDR3 coding DNA: TGCGCCAGCAGCCAATACTGGACAGGGGCCTACGAGCAGTACTTC.

The chain employs TRBV7-2 and TRBJ2-5; D is possibly TRBD2 (7 bases). CDR1 SGHTA and CDR2 FQGNSA come from the germline V gene. This CDR3 contains 14 residues. With 1 base removed from V and 5 bases from J, the gap between germline ends came to 11 bases. CDR3 loop: CASSLVGGRETQYF. Written as DNA, the CDR3 is TGTGCCAGCAGCTTAGTCGGGGGGCGGGAGACCCAGTACTTC.

V usage is TRBV19 and J usage is TRBJ1-5; TRBD1 aligns across 9 bases. With V trimmed by 4 bases and J by 6 bases, 7 bases remained unmatched. This CDR3 is 15 amino acids long. The germline gives CDR1 LNHDA, CDR2 SQIVND (reference sequence). The CDR3 here is CASSTTGGQGQPQHF. The CDR3 DNA reads as TGTGCCAGTAGTACTACAGGGGGCCAGGGTCAGCCCCAGCATTTT.

The CDR3, as DNA: TGCGCCAGCAGCGCCAGCCGGGACAGCACCGAAAAACTGTTTTTT. Encoded protein: CASSASRDSTEKLFF. V is TRBV5-1 and J is TRBJ1-4; 7 nucleotides align to TRBD1. The CDR3 consists of 15 residues. Trimming removed 4 bases from V and 8 bases from J; junction bases left unmatched: 11. Germline lookup yields CDR1 SGHRS and CDR2 YFSETQ.

The chain recombines TRBV20-1 with TRBJ1-2; possible D gene TRBD1, 5 bases. CDR1 DFQATT and CDR2 SNEGSKA come from the germline V gene (reference sequence). The CDR3 has 11 amino acids. The ends were cut back, 1 base at V and 12 bases at J, with 12 bases in the middle. CDR3 DNA sequence: TGCAGTGCTAGAGTCGGGGGGAGCGACACCTTC. Translation: CSARVGGSDTF.

The chain joins TRBV6-1 to TRBJ2-1, with 7 bases matching TRBD2. Germline values: CDR1 MNHNS, CDR2 SASEGT. V shed 6 bases, J shed 12 bases, and the junction held 8 bases outside the gene matches. The CDR3 length is 12 residues. The CDR3 DNA is TGTGCCAGCAGCGGGAGGCTCGGGGTGCAGTTCTTC. This translates into CASSGRLGVQFF.

The chain carries TRBV29-1 and TRBJ2-5; 10 bases match TRBD1. This CDR3 has 13 residues. CDR1 and CDR2 (germline): SQVTM, ANQGSEA. The J segment lost 4 bases and the V segment lost 4 bases, leaving 3 bases of the junction unmatched. For the CDR3, the DNA is TGCAGCGTTGGGACAGGGGGTTTAGAGACCCAGTACTTC. The encoded protein is CSVGTGGLETQYF. Full variable domain (outside the CDR3, taken from reference TRBV29-1 and TRBJ2-5): SAVISQKPSRDICQRGTSLTIQCQVDSQVTMMFWYRQQPGQSLTLIATANQGSEATYESGFVIDKFPISRPNLTFSTLTVSNMSPEDSSIYLCSVGTGGLETQYFGPGTRLLVL.

With regard to this clone: Other DNA sequences within the sample encode an identical CDR3. This chain joins TRBV7-2 and TRBJ2-5; tentatively, D is TRBD1 (7 bases). The V gene's germline CDR1 is SGHTA and CDR2 FQGNSA. There are 15 residues in the CDR3. V dropped 0 bases and J dropped 4 bases, with 12 bases sitting between them. The CDR3 nucleotides are TGTGCCAGCAGCTTAGCCGGGCAGGGGGGAGAGACCCAGTACTTC. Amino acids: CASSLAGQGGETQYF. The whole variable domain, remainder taken from reference TRBV7-2 and TRBJ2-5, is GAGVSQSPSNKVTEKGKDVELRCDPISGHTALYWYRQSLGQGLEFLIYFQGNSAPDKSGLPSDRFSAERTGGSVSTLTIQRTQQEDSAVYLCASSLAGQGGETQYFGPGTRLLVL.

The V call is TRBV5-1, the J call TRBJ2-4, with D possibly matching TRBD1 (5 bases). V was trimmed by 2 bases and J by 8 bases, leaving 8 bases between them. Looked up from germline, CDR1 is SGHRS and CDR2 is YFSETQ. This CDR3 is built from 12 residues. CDR3 DNA sequence: TGCGCCAGCAGCTTTCAGGGCGACATTCAGTACTTC. It encodes CASSFQGDIQYF.

The chain has TRBV4-3 and TRBJ2-1, with D maybe TRBD2 (5 bases). CDR1 is LGHNA and CDR2 is YSLEER in the germline V gene. The CDR3 is 17 residues long. V was clipped by 4 bases and J by 7 bases, with 23 bases between them. This CDR3 is CASSLLRGPGGQNEQFF. The CDR3 DNA reads TGCGCCAGCAGCCTCTTAAGAGGGCCTGGCGGCCAGAATGAGCAGTTCTTC.

The CDR3 DNA is TGTGCCAGCAGGGGGGACAGGAGCAACTATGGCTACACCTTC. It translates to CASRGDRSNYGYTF. This sequence joins TRBV6-1 and TRBJ1-2; 8 bases are shared with TRBD1. V was clipped by 6 bases and J by 2 bases; unmatched bases: 5. The CDR3 runs 14 residues. The germline V gene encodes CDR1 MNHNS and CDR2 SASEGT.

This clone was counted only a few times. This chain uses TRBV6-1 with TRBJ1-5, with 10 bases lining up with TRBD1. Germline lookup yields CDR1 MNHNS and CDR2 SASEGT. The CDR3 contains 14 residues. J lost 3 bases, V lost 6 bases, and 2 bases had no gene match. This chain's CDR3 is CASRGQGNNQPQHF. The CDR3 bases are TGTGCCAGCAGGGGACAGGGGAACAATCAGCCCCAGCATTTT.

This clone has just one count. The chain couples TRBV19 to TRBJ2-3; 8 nucleotides line up with TRBD2. Unmatched junction bases numbered 9, after V lost 7 bases and J lost 6 bases. CDR3 length equals 14 residues. Per the germline V gene, CDR1 is LNHDA and CDR2 is SQIVND (reference sequence). The DNA of the CDR3 is TGTGCCAGTACCGTCCCGGGACTAGGGGATACGCAGTATTTT. As protein: CASTVPGLGDTQYF.

The sample holds a few counts of this clone. V gene TRBV21-1 combines with J gene TRBJ1-1; no check of the table's D call, TRBD1, against the DNA was made. TRBV21-1 is designated a pseudogene. The length of the CDR3 is 15 residues. Here the CDR3 DNA reads TGTGCCAGCAGCAAGGGGACAGGGGTCAACACTGAAGCTTTCTTT. Translation gives CASSKGTGVNTEAFF.

J is TRBJ2-1 and V is TRBV11-3; TRBD2 aligns across 10 bases. The V segment lost 3 bases and the J segment 7 bases; nucleotides outside the gene matches: 12. The CDR3 consists of 17 residues. The germline gives CDR1 SGHNT, CDR2 YENEEA. CDR3 sequence reads: CASSFSLSGGRGNEQFF. The CDR3 DNA reads TGTGCCAGCAGCTTCTCCCTTAGCGGGGGGCGGGGGAATGAGCAGTTCTTC.

This chain uses TRBV6-1 with TRBJ1-1; 10 bases agree with TRBD1. Unmatched junction bases numbered 1, after V lost 5 bases and J lost 1 base. Germline CDR1 and CDR2: MNHNS and SASEGT. CDR3 length: 14 residues. CDR3 DNA: TGTGCCAGCAGTCGGGACAGGGGGAACACTGAAGCTTTCTTT. Amino acid sequence: CASSRDRGNTEAFF.

This clone appeared a few times. The rearrangement joins TRBV7-2 to TRBJ1-1; D is undetermined. V lost 1 base, J lost 1 base, and 4 bases lay in between. Germline V gene lookup returns CDR1 SGHTA and CDR2 FQGNSA. The CDR3 loop spans 13 amino acids. CDR3 amino acids: CASSLVANTEAFF. The DNA for the CDR3 is TGTGCCAGCAGCTTAGTAGCGAACACTGAAGCTTTCTTT.

The rearrangement uses TRBV4-2 and TRBJ2-1; D not resolved. The CDR3 is 15 amino acids. CDR1 and CDR2 (germline): LGHNA, YNFKEQ. V lost 0 bases and J 3 bases, leaving 9 bases between the germline ends. The CDR3 protein is CASSQEAVFYNEQFF. The CDR3 region has the DNA TGTGCCAGCAGCCAAGAAGCTGTCTTCTACAATGAGCAGTTCTTC.

V gene TRBV7-2 combines with J gene TRBJ2-7; 12 bases match TRBD2. The ends lost 5 bases at V and 4 bases at J; junction bases unmatched: 3. The V gene's germline CDR1 is SGHTA and CDR2 FQGNSA. The CDR3 loop spans 14 amino acids. For the CDR3, the DNA is TGTGCCAGCAGCCAACTAGCGGGGGGTTACGAGCAGTACTTC. This gives the protein CASSQLAGGYEQYF.